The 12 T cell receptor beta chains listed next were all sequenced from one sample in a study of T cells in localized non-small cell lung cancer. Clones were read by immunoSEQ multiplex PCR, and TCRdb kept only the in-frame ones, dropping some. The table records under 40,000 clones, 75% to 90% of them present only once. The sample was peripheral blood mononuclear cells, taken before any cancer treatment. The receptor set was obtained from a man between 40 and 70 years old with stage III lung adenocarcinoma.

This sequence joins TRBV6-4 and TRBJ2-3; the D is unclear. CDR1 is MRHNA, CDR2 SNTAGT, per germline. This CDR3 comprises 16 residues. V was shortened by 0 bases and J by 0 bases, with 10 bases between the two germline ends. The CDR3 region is CASSDSASPSTDTQYF. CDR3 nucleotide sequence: TGTGCCAGCAGTGACTCGGCGAGTCCAAGCACAGATACGCAGTATTTT.

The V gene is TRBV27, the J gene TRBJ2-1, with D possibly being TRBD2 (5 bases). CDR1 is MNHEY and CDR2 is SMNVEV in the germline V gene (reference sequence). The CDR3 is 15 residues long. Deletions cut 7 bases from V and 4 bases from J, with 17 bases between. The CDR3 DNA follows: TGTGCCAGCACCCCGGGATCGGTAATATACAATGAGCAGTTCTTC. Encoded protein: CASTPGSVIYNEQFF.

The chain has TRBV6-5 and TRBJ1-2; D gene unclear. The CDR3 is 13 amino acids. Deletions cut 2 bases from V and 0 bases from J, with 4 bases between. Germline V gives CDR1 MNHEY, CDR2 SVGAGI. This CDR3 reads CASSYDPNYGYTF. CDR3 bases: TGTGCCAGCAGTTACGACCCTAACTATGGCTACACCTTC.

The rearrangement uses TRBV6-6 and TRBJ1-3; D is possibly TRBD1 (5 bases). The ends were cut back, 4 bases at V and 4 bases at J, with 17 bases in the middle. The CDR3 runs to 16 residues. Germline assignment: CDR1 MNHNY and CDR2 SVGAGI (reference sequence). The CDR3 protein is CASSLGGGTFGNTIYF. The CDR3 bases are TGTGCCAGCAGTTTGGGGGGGGGAACCTTCGGAAACACCATATATTTT.

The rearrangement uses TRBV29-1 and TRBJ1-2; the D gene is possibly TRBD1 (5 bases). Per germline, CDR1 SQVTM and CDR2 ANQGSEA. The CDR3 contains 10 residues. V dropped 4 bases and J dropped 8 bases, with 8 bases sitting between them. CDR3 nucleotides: TGCAGCGTTGCCCAGGGAGGCTACACCTTC. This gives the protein CSVAQGGYTF.

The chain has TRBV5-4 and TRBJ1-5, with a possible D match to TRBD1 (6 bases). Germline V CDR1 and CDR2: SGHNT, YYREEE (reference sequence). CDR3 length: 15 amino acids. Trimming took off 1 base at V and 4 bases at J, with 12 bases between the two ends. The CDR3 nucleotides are TGTGCCAGCAGCTTGTCTGGGGGCTTTAATCAGCCCCAGCATTTT. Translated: CASSLSGGFNQPQHF.

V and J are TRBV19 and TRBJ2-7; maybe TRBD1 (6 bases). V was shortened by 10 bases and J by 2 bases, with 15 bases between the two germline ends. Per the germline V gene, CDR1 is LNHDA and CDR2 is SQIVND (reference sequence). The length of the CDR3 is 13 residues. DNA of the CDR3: TGTGCCACCAAACCAGGGGCTACCTACGAGCAGTACTTC. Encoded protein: CATKPGATYEQYF. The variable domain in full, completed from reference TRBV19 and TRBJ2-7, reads DGGITQSPKYLFRKEGQNVTLSCEQNLNHDAMYWYRQDPGQGLRLIYYSQIVNDFQKGDIAEGYSVSREKKESFPLTVTSAQKNPTAFYLCATKPGATYEQYFGPGTRLTVT.

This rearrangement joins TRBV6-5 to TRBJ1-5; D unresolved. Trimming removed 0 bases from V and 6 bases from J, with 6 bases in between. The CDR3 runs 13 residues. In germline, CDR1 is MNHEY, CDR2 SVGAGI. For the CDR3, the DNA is TGTGCCAGCAGTTACTCTAGGGTTCAGCCCCAGCATTTT. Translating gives CASSYSRVQPQHF.

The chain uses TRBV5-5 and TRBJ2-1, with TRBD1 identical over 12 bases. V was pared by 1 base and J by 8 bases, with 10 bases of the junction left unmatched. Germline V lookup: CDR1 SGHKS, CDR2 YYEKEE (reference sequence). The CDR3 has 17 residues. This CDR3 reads CASSLRDRGPDGDEQFF. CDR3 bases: TGTGCCAGCAGCTTGAGGGACAGGGGGCCGGACGGCGATGAGCAGTTCTTC.

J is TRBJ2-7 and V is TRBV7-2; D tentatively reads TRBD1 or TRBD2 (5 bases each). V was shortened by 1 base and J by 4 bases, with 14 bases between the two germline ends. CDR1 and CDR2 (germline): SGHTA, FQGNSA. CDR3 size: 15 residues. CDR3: CASSLGGQGMYEQYF. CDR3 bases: TGTGCCAGCAGCTTAGGAGGGCAGGGCATGTACGAGCAGTACTTC.

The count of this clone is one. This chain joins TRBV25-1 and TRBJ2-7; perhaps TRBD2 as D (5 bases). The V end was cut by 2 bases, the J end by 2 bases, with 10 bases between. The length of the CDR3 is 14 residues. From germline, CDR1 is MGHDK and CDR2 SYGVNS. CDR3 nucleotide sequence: TGTGCCAGCAGTGAAAGGCGGGCACCCTACGAGCAGTACTTC. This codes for CASSERRAPYEQYF.

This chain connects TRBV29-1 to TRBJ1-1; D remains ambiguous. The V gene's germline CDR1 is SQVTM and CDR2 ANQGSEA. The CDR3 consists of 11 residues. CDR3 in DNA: TGCAGGGCTAACCGGGACACTGAAGCTTTCTTT. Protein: CRANRDTEAFF.